The rows below give T cell receptor beta chains drawn from one sample of a study of T cell responses to AZD1222 COVID-19 vaccine. TCRdb's copy holds only in-frame clones and misses some; the assay was immunoSEQ multiplex PCR. The top ten clones hold 3% to 3.5% of a sample with about 140,000 clones, about 92% of them seen once. The sequenced sample was peripheral blood, obtained on day 0 of AZD1222 vaccination. The receptor set was obtained from an adult in good health. CDR3s include the opening cysteine and the closing phenylalanine or tryptophan. The D gene is left open where the match is weak. Clone sizes are given selectively: once, few, many, or a class where the clone is expanded.

V gene	D gene	clone size	J gene	CDR3 protein	CDR3 DNA
TRBV6-5	TRBD2	.	TRBJ2-2	CASKRAGATGELFF	TGTGCCAGCAAACGGGCGGGAGCCACCGGGGAGCTGTTTTTT
TRBV2	.	.	TRBJ1-1	CASSGRVGRNTEAFF	TGTGCCAGCAGTGGAAGGGTGGGGAGGAACACTGAAGCTTTCTTT
TRBV18	TRBD2	.	TRBJ2-3	CASSQAGGLTDTQYF	TGTGCCAGCTCACAAGCGGGAGGCCTCACAGATACGCAGTATTTT
TRBV7-8	TRBD2	.	TRBJ2-1	CASSLGAGGFHEQFF	TGTGCCAGCAGCTTAGGGGCGGGAGGGTTCCATGAGCAGTTCTTC
TRBV28	.	.	TRBJ1-4	CASSPPPTSGEKLFF	TGTGCCAGCAGTCCGCCCCCGACTTCGGGGGAGAAACTGTTTTTT
TRBV18	.	.	TRBJ2-1	CASSPRAGQEGEQFF	TGTGCCAGCTCACCACGGGCAGGGCAGGAGGGTGAGCAGTTCTTC
TRBV11-2	.	once	TRBJ2-7	CASSDERSSYEQYF	TGTGCCAGCAGCGACGAGAGGAGTTCCTACGAGCAGTACTTC
TRBV6-6	.	.	TRBJ1-2	CASSASDHGYTF	TGTGCCAGCAGTGCGTCAGATCATGGCTACACCTTC
TRBV19	TRBD1	once	TRBJ1-5	CASSFKTGGGQPQHF	TGTGCCAGTAGTTTCAAGACAGGGGGAGGTCAGCCCCAGCATTTT
TRBV29-1	.	.	TRBJ2-5	CSVEDLRGLGTQYF	TGCAGCGTTGAAGATTTGAGGGGCCTTGGGACCCAGTACTTC
TRBV30	.	.	TRBJ2-7	CAWSGGRLDDEQYF	TGTGCCTGGAGTGGAGGTCGGCTAGACGACGAGCAGTACTTC
TRBV3-1/TRBV3-2	.	.	TRBJ2-3	CASGRQVSDTQYF	TGTGCCAGCGGCCGTCAGGTATCAGATACGCAGTATTTT
TRBV9	.	.	TRBJ2-1	CASSVTGSGHEQFF	TGTGCCAGCAGCGTTACCGGGAGCGGGCATGAGCAGTTCTTC
TRBV5-1	.	.	TRBJ1-4	CASSLAAGYSGEKLFF	TGCGCCAGCAGCTTGGCCGCGGGCTATAGTGGTGAAAAACTGTTTTTT
TRBV9	TRBD1	.	TRBJ2-5	CASSRSQGVAETQYF	TGTGCCAGCAGTCGATCCCAGGGGGTGGCAGAGACCCAGTACTTC
TRBV4-3	TRBD1	.	TRBJ1-1	CASSPSIGQGLEAFF	TGCGCCAGCAGCCCTAGCATCGGACAGGGCCTTGAAGCTTTCTTT
TRBV2	.	.	TRBJ1-5	CASSEYRGNQPQHF	TGTGCCAGCAGTGAATACAGGGGCAATCAGCCCCAGCATTTT
TRBV19	TRBD1	.	TRBJ1-2	CASSEQGSGGYTF	TGTGCCAGTAGTGAACAGGGGAGCGGTGGCTACACCTTC
TRBV6-4	.	once	TRBJ2-2	CASSSNRANTGELFF	TGTGCCAGCAGTTCCAACAGGGCGAACACCGGGGAGCTGTTTTTT
TRBV7-2	.	.	TRBJ1-2	CASSLDAGGGYTF	TGTGCCAGCAGCTTAGATGCGGGGGGAGGCTACACCTTC
TRBV10-3	.	few	TRBJ2-2	CAIKEVYTGELFF	TGTGCCATCAAGGAAGTGTATACCGGGGAGCTGTTTTTT
TRBV11-1	.	.	TRBJ1-1	CASRLNSAEAFF	TGTGCCAGCAGACTTAACAGCGCTGAAGCTTTCTTT
TRBV7-7	.	.	TRBJ2-1	CASSLAGGYSYNEQFF	TGTGCCAGCAGCTTAGCGGGCGGTTACTCCTACAATGAGCAGTTCTTC
TRBV7-2	.	.	TRBJ1-4	CASSPDVFNEKLFF	TGTGCCAGCAGCCCGGACGTCTTTAATGAAAAACTGTTTTTT
TRBV11-2	TRBD2	.	TRBJ2-1	CASSPDSAGGGNEQFF	TGTGCCAGCAGCCCGGACTCGGCTGGGGGGGGCAATGAGCAGTTCTTC
TRBV19	.	.	TRBJ1-6	CASTEDAGIGNSPLHF	TGTGCCAGTACAGAGGACGCGGGGATCGGTAATTCACCCCTCCACTTT